These 22 T cell receptor beta chains were all obtained from the same sample, sequenced in a study of blood T cells in healthy people across ages. Alongside a J-beta primer mix, a sample-barcoded 5' primer served in a second PCR lasting roughly 7 to 11 cycles. Via MiXCR, TCRdb re-called the 5' RACE reads, giving one row per CDR3 protein. The table has about 650,000 distinct CDR3 sequences, approximately 29% seen once. The specimen sequenced was blood. The receptor set was obtained from an elderly woman in good health.

The rearrangement links TRBV12-3 or TRBV12-4 to TRBJ2-3; 10 positions agree with TRBD2. Unmatched junction bases numbered 4, after V lost 7 bases and J lost 0 bases. The CDR3 is 15 residues long. In nucleotides, the CDR3 is TGTGCCAGCATCCATAGCGGGGGGAGCACAGATACGCAGTATTTT. Translating it yields CASIHSGGSTDTQYF.

Worth noting for this clonotype: A much bigger clone sits one base away, suggesting this may be a read error. This rearrangement joins TRBV12-3 or TRBV12-4 to TRBJ2-7, with TRBD1 identical over 7 bases. The CDR3 covers 14 residues. Trimming removed 6 bases from V and 5 bases from J; junction bases left unmatched: 10. The CDR3 region has the DNA TGTGCCAGCAGCCGGGGACAGCCCCTCCACGAGCAGTACTTC. Translation: CASSRGQPLHEQYF.

The genes are TRBV28 and TRBJ1-2; D gene ambiguous. With 6 bases removed from V and 4 bases from J, the gap between germline ends came to 9 bases. The CDR3 runs 12 residues. CDR1 MDHEN and CDR2 SYDVKM come from the germline V gene. CDR3 in amino acids: CASRRTIYGYTF. The CDR3, as DNA: TGTGCCAGCAGGAGAACCATCTATGGCTACACCTTC.

This clonotype was found a few times. This may come from a read error, since a much larger clone is one base off. The V and J genes are TRBV7-2 and TRBJ2-7, with D maybe TRBD1 (6 bases). Germline-derived CDR1 and CDR2 are SGHTA and FQGNSA. V was shortened by 2 bases and J by 7 bases, with 15 bases between the two germline ends. The CDR3 contains 14 residues. CDR3 amino acids: CASSLPGDRYEQYF. The CDR3 nucleotides are TGTGCCAGCAGCTTACCAGGGGACCGCTATGAGCAGTACTTC.

This chain uses TRBV6-1 with TRBJ2-7; tentative D call: TRBD1 (6 bases). V was cut by 4 bases and J by 2 bases, with 15 bases left in between. The CDR3 totals 15 residues. In germline, CDR1 is MNHNS, CDR2 SASEGT. DNA for the CDR3: TGTGCCAGCAGTGGATCTACAGGGTCTACCTACGAGCAGTACTTC. This translates into CASSGSTGSTYEQYF.

This clonotype has a handful of counts. A read error may be the cause here, since a much bigger clone is one base away. The CDR3, as DNA: TGTGCCAGCAGCATGGACAGGGGGCACCGCGATACGCAGTATTTT. As protein: CASSMDRGHRDTQYF. The chain has TRBV12-3 or TRBV12-4 and TRBJ2-3; TRBD1 agrees at 11 bases. The CDR3 is made up of 15 amino acids. The J segment lost 6 bases and the V segment lost 6 bases, leaving 8 bases of the junction unmatched.

The chain recombines TRBV19 with TRBJ1-5; the D is unclear. The CDR3 extends over 14 amino acids. Per germline, CDR1 LNHDA and CDR2 SQIVND (reference sequence). V was cut by 3 bases and J by 7 bases, with 13 bases left in between. CDR3 nucleotide sequence: TGTGCCAGTAGTATTCCGACGGTGCGGCAGCCCCAGCATTTT. As protein: CASSIPTVRQPQHF.

This clonotype occurred a few times. The V and J genes are TRBV5-5 and TRBJ1-2; 7 bases align to TRBD1. Germline CDR1 is SGHKS and CDR2 is YYEKEE (reference sequence). This CDR3 has 16 residues. Trimming cost V 0 bases and J 5 bases; bases outside gene matches: 10. CDR3 in amino acids: CASSLGGGGQGYGYTF. The CDR3 bases are TGTGCCAGCAGCTTGGGGGGAGGGGGCCAGGGGTATGGCTACACCTTC.

This clonotype was counted ten times or more. This chain joins TRBV3-1 and TRBJ2-1; D perhaps matches TRBD1 (6 bases). CDR3 length: 16 residues. Deletions cut 1 base from V and 3 bases from J, with 13 bases between. In germline, CDR1 is LGHDT, CDR2 YNNKEL (reference sequence). The CDR3: CASSQALGQFYNEQFF. In DNA form, the CDR3 reads TGTGCCAGCAGCCAAGCCCTCGGACAGTTCTACAATGAGCAGTTCTTC.

The CDR3 sequence is CASSVGLAGAYNEQYF. The CDR3 nucleotides are TGTGCCAGCAGCGTAGGGCTAGCGGGAGCTTATAACGAGCAGTACTTC. V and J are TRBV7-9 and TRBJ2-7; 10 bases are a match to TRBD2. Germline V gene sequence: CDR1 SEHNR, CDR2 FQNEAQ (reference sequence). Unmatched junction bases numbered 12, after V lost 5 bases and J lost 5 bases. The CDR3 extends over 16 amino acids.

This clonotype appeared many times. This chain uses TRBV4-1 with TRBJ1-2; possible D gene TRBD1, 6 bases. Trimming took off 0 bases at V and 3 bases at J, with 14 bases between the two ends. CDR3 length: 16 residues. The germline CDR1 and CDR2 sequences are MGHRA and YSYEKL. The CDR3 DNA reads as TGCGCCAGCAGCCAAGATAGGGGGGAGGGTTACTATGGCTACACCTTC. Protein sequence: CASSQDRGEGYYGYTF.

The sample holds many counts of this clonotype. The chain recombines TRBV7-2 with TRBJ1-5; D unclear. CDR1 and CDR2 from the germline V gene are SGHTA and FQGNSA. The CDR3 extends over 18 amino acids. V dropped 6 bases and J dropped 4 bases, with 25 bases sitting between them. For the CDR3, the DNA is TGTGCCAGCAGTTCAACCCCCTTGCCACGCATGGGGAATCAGCCCCAGCATTTT. Amino acids: CASSSTPLPRMGNQPQHF. Full variable domain (rest looked up from reference TRBV7-2 and TRBJ1-5): GAGVSQSPSNKVTEKGKDVELRCDPISGHTALYWYRQSLGQGLEFLIYFQGNSAPDKSGLPSDRFSAERTGGSVSTLTIQRTQQEDSAVYLCASSSTPLPRMGNQPQHFGDGTRLSIL.

There are a few counts of this clonotype. This chain uses TRBV18 with TRBJ2-7; D possibly corresponds to TRBD1 (6 bases). Germline lookup yields CDR1 KGHSH and CDR2 LQKENI. This CDR3 has 13 residues. With 5 bases removed from V and 3 bases from J, the gap between germline ends came to 11 bases. The CDR3, as DNA: TGTGCCAGCTCAGGGGGACAAGACTACGAGCAGTACTTC. The encoded protein is CASSGGQDYEQYF.

A remark on this clonotype: A much larger clone sits a single nucleotide away, making a read error possible. This rearrangement joins TRBV11-3 to TRBJ2-1; D remains unclear. There are 15 residues in the CDR3. CDR1 SGHNT and CDR2 YENEEA come from the germline V gene. Trimming took off 6 bases at V and 0 bases at J, with 12 bases between the two ends. The CDR3 loop is CASSQWGSSYNEQFF. The CDR3 DNA sequence: TGTGCCAGCAGTCAGTGGGGTAGCTCCTACAATGAGCAGTTCTTC.

This clonotype was picked up a small number of times. This chain connects TRBV6-2 or TRBV6-3 to TRBJ2-1, with D perhaps TRBD2 (5 bases). This CDR3 spans 18 amino acids. Trimming stripped 5 bases from V and 1 base from J, with 21 bases between. Germline CDR1 and CDR2: MNHEY and SVGEGT. Written as DNA, the CDR3 is TGTGCCAGCAGTGGCACACGGTTCGGGGTGATTTCCTACAATGAGCAGTTCTTC. Its translation is CASSGTRFGVISYNEQFF.

This clonotype was seen ten or more times. The rearrangement joins TRBV7-2 to TRBJ2-5, with D unresolved. The CDR3 loop spans 12 amino acids. The germline CDR1 and CDR2 sequences are SGHTA and FQGNSA. The V and J ends lost 5 bases and 1 base respectively, with 5 bases between them. The CDR3 nucleotides read TGTGCCAGCAGCAACCCCCAAGAGACCCAGTACTTC. Translating it yields CASSNPQETQYF.

V gene TRBV6-5 combines with J gene TRBJ1-5; 7 bases agree with TRBD1. Germline V gene lookup returns CDR1 MNHEY and CDR2 SVGAGI. J was trimmed by 2 bases and V by 6 bases; bases with no gene match: 10. The CDR3 sequence is 16 residues long. The CDR3 reads CASSASTGLGNQPQHF. In DNA form, the CDR3 reads TGTGCCAGCAGCGCATCGACAGGGCTTGGCAATCAGCCCCAGCATTTT.

This clonotype was seen ten or more times. V and J are TRBV10-3 and TRBJ1-2; TRBD1 is a possible D gene (5 bases). Germline CDR1 ENHRY, CDR2 SYGVKD. The V and J ends lost 2 bases and 8 bases respectively, with 12 bases between them. The CDR3 sequence is 13 residues long. The CDR3 DNA reads as TGTGCCATCAGTGAGAGGGGCAGGTTGGGCTACACCTTC. It codes for CAISERGRLGYTF.

Only one count was recorded for this clonotype. A read error may account for a junction end that differs from germline. This chain links TRBV28 with TRBJ1-2; 9 positions agree with TRBD1. Per the germline V gene, CDR1 is MDHEN and CDR2 is SYDVKM. The CDR3 totals 15 residues. The CDR3 here is CASSLLTGGANGCTF. Here the CDR3 DNA reads TGTGCCAGCAGTTTATTAACAGGGGGCGCGAATGGCTGCACCTTC.

J is TRBJ1-1 and V is TRBV7-3, with TRBD1 identical over 9 bases. The trim removed 3 bases at V and 1 base at J, leaving 3 bases unmatched. The CDR3 has 15 amino acids. Germline CDR1 reads SGHTA; CDR2 reads FQGTGA. The CDR3 sequence is CASSLTGGGNTEAFF. The DNA for the CDR3 is TGTGCCAGCAGCTTGACAGGGGGAGGGAACACTGAAGCTTTCTTT.

This clonotype occurred a few times. A much larger clonotype is one base distant, so this may be a read error. The V call is TRBV27, the J call TRBJ2-1; D assignment may be TRBD1 or TRBD2 (5 bases each). The V and J ends lost 5 bases and 1 base respectively, with 12 bases between them. The CDR3 is 15 residues long. The germline CDR1 and CDR2 sequences are MNHEY and SMNVEV (reference sequence). CDR3 residues: CASSMSGGSYNEQFF. CDR3 nucleotides: TGTGCCAGCAGTATGAGTGGGGGATCCTACAATGAGCAGTTCTTC.

Turning to this clonotype: One base away lies a much larger clone, so this may be a sequencing read error. This sequence joins TRBV12-3 or TRBV12-4 and TRBJ2-1, with 8 bases aligning to TRBD2. The CDR3 runs 15 residues. The DNA of the CDR3 is TGTACCAGCAGTTCAACTAGCGGCTCCTACAATGAGCAGTTCTTC. Its translation: CTSSSTSGSYNEQFF.